The 19 T cell receptor beta chains in this list originate from one sample, sequenced in a study of cytomegalovirus exposure and HLA in healthy donors. The PCR employed 60 Vbeta primers together with 13 Jbeta primers. Generated by immunoSEQ multiplex PCR, the TCRdb table keeps only in-frame clones and is missing some. This sample has 170,000 or so clones, with 75% to 85% found just once. The sequenced sample was PBMCs. These receptors were taken from a woman aged 55-75 years in good health and CMV-seropositive.

This chain uses TRBV28 with TRBJ2-1; 8 bases agree with TRBD2. Germline CDR1 and CDR2: MDHEN and SYDVKM. CDR3 length: 13 residues. V shed 5 bases, J shed 7 bases, and the junction held 4 bases outside the gene matches. The CDR3 reads CASSPGLGNEQFF. DNA of the CDR3: TGTGCCAGCAGTCCGGGACTAGGGAATGAGCAGTTCTTC.

This clone appeared a few times. This sequence joins TRBV18 and TRBJ1-5; D is unresolved. Trimming removed 1 base from V and 5 bases from J, with 6 bases in between. Per germline, CDR1 KGHSH and CDR2 LQKENI. The CDR3 is 13 amino acids. Written as DNA, the CDR3 is TGTGCCAGCTCACCACAGAGGGATCAGCCCCAGCATTTT. Translation: CASSPQRDQPQHF.

This clone was counted a few times. The chain recombines TRBV28 with TRBJ1-2; 10 positions agree with TRBD1. Germline lookup yields CDR1 MDHEN and CDR2 SYDVKM. V shed 4 bases, J shed 4 bases, and the junction held 3 bases outside the gene matches. This CDR3 spans 14 amino acids. Here the CDR3 reads CASSSGQGVYGYTF. DNA for the CDR3: TGTGCCAGCAGTTCCGGACAGGGGGTCTATGGCTACACCTTC.

The chain combines TRBV7-3 with TRBJ2-1; 7 bases are a match to TRBD2. The CDR3 spans 14 residues. V was pared by 4 bases and J by 5 bases, with 5 bases of the junction left unmatched. Germline lookup yields CDR1 SGHTA and CDR2 FQGTGA. This CDR3 reads CASSYQRGNNEQFF. CDR3 DNA: TGTGCCAGCAGCTACCAGCGGGGAAACAATGAGCAGTTCTTC.

The V gene is TRBV10-3, the J gene TRBJ2-2, with 8 bases fitting TRBD1. Germline-derived CDR1 and CDR2 are ENHRY and SYGVKD. The CDR3 loop spans 17 amino acids. V shed 11 bases, J shed 4 bases, and the junction held 18 bases outside the gene matches. The CDR3 protein is CAARGTGGFGGTGELFF. The CDR3 nucleotides are TGTGCCGCCCGAGGGACAGGCGGATTCGGGGGCACCGGGGAGCTGTTTTTT.

The rearrangement links TRBV28 to TRBJ2-3, with 7 bases identical to TRBD1. V was pared by 6 bases and J by 6 bases, with 15 bases of the junction left unmatched. The CDR3 spans 16 residues. CDR1 is MDHEN, CDR2 SYDVKM, per germline. The CDR3 protein is CASSAVDRQATDTQYF. CDR3 nucleotides: TGTGCCAGCAGCGCCGTGGACAGGCAGGCTACGGATACGCAGTATTTT.

The J gene is TRBJ1-1, the V gene TRBV5-6; maybe TRBD1 (5 bases). Germline lookup yields CDR1 SGHDT and CDR2 YYEEEE. This CDR3 is 13 amino acids long. Trimming cost V 4 bases and J 10 bases, with 17 bases left between them. CDR3 amino acids: CASSAGPRIGAFF. The CDR3 DNA reads TGTGCCAGCAGCGCGGGACCTCGCATAGGAGCTTTCTTT.

This sequence joins TRBV28 and TRBJ1-5; 10 bases are a match to TRBD1. Germline CDR1 MDHEN, CDR2 SYDVKM. V lost 3 bases and J lost 7; bases outside the gene matches: 6. The CDR3 covers 15 residues. CDR3 sequence reads: CASSFGTGVRQPQHF. The CDR3 DNA is TGTGCCAGCAGTTTTGGGACAGGGGTTCGGCAGCCCCAGCATTTT.

The genes are TRBV5-1 and TRBJ2-5; 8 bases align to TRBD2. The V gene's germline CDR1 is SGHRS and CDR2 YFSETQ. With V trimmed by 9 bases and J by 4 bases, 14 bases remained unmatched. The CDR3 loop spans 15 amino acids. The CDR3 DNA is TGCGCCACCGAGGAGGGTAGCGGGATGCGAGAGACCCAGTACTTC. Translating gives CATEEGSGMRETQYF.

J is TRBJ2-5 and V is TRBV6-1; TRBD1 matches 9 bases. Germline-derived CDR1 and CDR2 are MNHNS and SASEGT. V shed 6 bases and J 11 bases; nucleotides not matched to a gene: 16. The CDR3 is 15 residues long. This CDR3 is CASRTAGTGTWGQYF. The CDR3 nucleotides read TGTGCCAGCAGGACGGCCGGGACAGGGACCTGGGGGCAGTACTTC.

The DNA for the CDR3 is TGTGCCAGCAGACGGACAGGGTCGCGTGAAAAACTGTTTTTT. It yields the protein CASRRTGSREKLFF. This chain joins TRBV6-5 and TRBJ1-4, with 8 positions matching TRBD1. CDR1 and CDR2 (germline): MNHEY, SVGAGI. The V and J ends lost 6 bases and 7 bases, in that order; junction bases with no gene match: 7. CDR3 length equals 14 residues.

The rearrangement joins TRBV28 to TRBJ1-2; 8 nucleotides agree with TRBD1. V dropped 6 bases and J dropped 8; count of bases not matched to a gene: 11. Germline CDR1 MDHEN, CDR2 SYDVKM. CDR3 length: 14 residues. The DNA of the CDR3 is TGTGCCAGCAGACGCCCAGGGGGCGCGGTAGGCTACACCTTC. It translates to CASRRPGGAVGYTF.

This rearrangement joins TRBV6-5 to TRBJ2-1, with a possible D match to TRBD2 (6 bases). The CDR3 is 14 residues long. Germline CDR1 and CDR2: MNHEY and SVGAGI. V dropped 5 bases and J dropped 5 bases, with 13 bases sitting between them. The CDR3 DNA sequence: TGTGCCAGCAGTACGGGACTCGGAAACAATGAGCAGTTCTTC. It yields the protein CASSTGLGNNEQFF.

This sequence joins TRBV6-5 and TRBJ2-7, with D tentatively TRBD1 (6 bases). The V gene's germline CDR1 is MNHEY and CDR2 SVGAGI. The CDR3 has 13 residues. V was clipped by 5 bases and J by 6 bases, with 14 bases between them. This CDR3 reads CASSAPPGAEQYF. CDR3 DNA: TGTGCCAGCAGTGCTCCACCAGGGGCCGAGCAGTACTTC.

Relative to its sample, this clone is medium-sized (0.01 to 0.1%). The gene calls are TRBV2 and TRBJ1-2; 8 positions match TRBD1. With V trimmed by 5 bases and J by 5 bases, 1 base remained unmatched. Germline values: CDR1 SNHLY, CDR2 FYNNEI. The CDR3 consists of 12 residues. CDR3 in DNA: TGTGCCAGCAGTACAGGGGGATATGGCTACACCTTC. As protein: CASSTGGYGYTF.

The V call is TRBV5-1, the J call TRBJ1-1; 8 nucleotides match TRBD1. Germline V CDR1 and CDR2: SGHRS, YFSETQ. The CDR3 has 15 amino acids. The V segment lost 4 bases and the J segment 6 bases; nucleotides outside the gene matches: 11. The CDR3 sequence is CASSIQGARGSEAFF. CDR3 sequence (DNA): TGCGCCAGCAGCATCCAGGGGGCGCGGGGCTCTGAAGCTTTCTTT.

This chain links TRBV6-6 with TRBJ1-1, with 9 bases fitting TRBD1. The CDR3 runs to 16 residues. With 5 bases clipped from V and 0 bases from J, the junction kept 7 bases outside the gene matches. Germline V gene sequence: CDR1 MNHNY, CDR2 SVGAGI (reference sequence). This CDR3 is CASSPGTGTLNTEAFF. In nucleotides, the CDR3 is TGTGCCAGCAGTCCAGGGACAGGGACCTTGAACACTGAAGCTTTCTTT.

The chain uses TRBV7-5 and TRBJ2-7; the table's D call TRBD2 went unverified against the DNA. TRBV7-5 is flagged as a pseudogene. CDR3 size: 16 residues. In nucleotides, the CDR3 is TGTGTCAGAAGCTTACATAGCGGAATCCTTTCCTACGAGCAGTACTTC. Its translation: CVRSLHSGILSYEQYF.

The chain employs TRBV30 and TRBJ1-2; D gene uncertain. In germline, CDR1 is GTSNPN, CDR2 SVGIG (reference sequence). V lost 1 base and J lost 4, with 7 bases in between. CDR3 size: 12 residues. CDR3 sequence reads: CAWSGQAYGYTF. CDR3 nucleotide sequence: TGTGCCTGGAGTGGGCAGGCCTATGGCTACACCTTC.